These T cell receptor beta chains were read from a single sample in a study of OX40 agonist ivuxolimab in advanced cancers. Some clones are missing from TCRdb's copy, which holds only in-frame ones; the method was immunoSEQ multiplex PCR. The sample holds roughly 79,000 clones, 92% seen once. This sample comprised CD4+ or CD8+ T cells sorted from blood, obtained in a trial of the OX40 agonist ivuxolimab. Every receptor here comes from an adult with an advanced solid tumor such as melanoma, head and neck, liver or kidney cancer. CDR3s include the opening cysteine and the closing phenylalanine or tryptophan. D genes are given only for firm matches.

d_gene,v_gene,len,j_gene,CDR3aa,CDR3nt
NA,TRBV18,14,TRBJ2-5,CASSPRNTLETQYF,TGTGCCAGCTCACCACGAAACACCTTAGAGACCCAGTACTTC
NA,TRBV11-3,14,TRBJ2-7,CASSFRSFTYEQYF,TGTGCCAGCAGCTTTCGTTCATTTACCTACGAGCAGTACTTC
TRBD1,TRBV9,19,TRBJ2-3,CASSVGGGPTGVGTDTQYF,TGTGCCAGCAGCGTAGGAGGGGGCCCGACAGGGGTCGGCACAGATACGCAGTATTTT
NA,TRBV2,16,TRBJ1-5,CASTAGSQAGTGPQHF,TGTGCCAGCACTGCTGGGAGTCAGGCCGGTACCGGGCCCCAGCATTTT
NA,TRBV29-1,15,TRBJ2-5,CSVEDAGRGQETQYF,TGCAGCGTTGAAGATGCCGGTCGAGGCCAAGAGACCCAGTACTTC
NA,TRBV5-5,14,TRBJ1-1,CASSQGLMNTEAFF,TGTGCCAGCAGCCAGGGGTTGATGAACACTGAAGCTTTCTTT
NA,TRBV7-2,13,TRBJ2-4,CASSFWEVNIQYF,TGTGCCAGCAGCTTCTGGGAGGTTAACATTCAGTACTTC
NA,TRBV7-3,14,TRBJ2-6,CASSLQTGANVLTF,TGTGCCAGCTCCCTGCAAACTGGGGCCAACGTCCTGACTTTC
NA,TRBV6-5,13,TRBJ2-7,CASRSRGAYEQYF,TGTGCCAGCAGGAGTAGGGGTGCCTACGAGCAGTACTTC
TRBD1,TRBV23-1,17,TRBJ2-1,CASSSPDRDRANNEQFF,TGCGCCAGCAGTTCCCCGGACCGGGACAGGGCTAACAATGAGCAGTTCTTC
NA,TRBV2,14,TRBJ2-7,CASKVGPNSYEQYF,TGTGCCAGCAAGGTGGGGCCGAACTCCTACGAGCAGTACTTC